The clone carrying this T cell receptor beta chain was seen repeatedly, ten times or more. Its antigen remains unknown. The sample originates from a study of molecular identifiers for immune sequencing clone quantification. One entry per CDR3 protein, called by TCRdb with MiXCR from the PCR reads. The repertoire holds under 600,000 distinct CDR3 sequences, with around 23% as singletons. General study results and limits: Underestimation of highly expanded clone sizes could arise where identical TCR molecules share a barcode.

Trimming cost V 7 bases and J 0 bases, with 16 bases left between them. Germline CDR1 is SQVTM and CDR2 is ANQGSEA. The CDR3 totals 15 residues. The chain carries TRBV29-1 and TRBJ1-3; D unresolved. This sequence was found in a human donor in good health. Some libraries in this study had Jurkat cell RNA spiked in. Input material: naive CD8+ T cells from blood, with Jurkat cell RNA spiked in. Subset specified: FACS-sorted CD8+CD4-CCR7+CD45RA+ naive T cells. CDR3 DNA: TGCAGCGCTAGGGAAGGCAGAAGCTCTGGAAACACCATATATTTT. This sequence encodes CSAREGRSSGNTIYF.